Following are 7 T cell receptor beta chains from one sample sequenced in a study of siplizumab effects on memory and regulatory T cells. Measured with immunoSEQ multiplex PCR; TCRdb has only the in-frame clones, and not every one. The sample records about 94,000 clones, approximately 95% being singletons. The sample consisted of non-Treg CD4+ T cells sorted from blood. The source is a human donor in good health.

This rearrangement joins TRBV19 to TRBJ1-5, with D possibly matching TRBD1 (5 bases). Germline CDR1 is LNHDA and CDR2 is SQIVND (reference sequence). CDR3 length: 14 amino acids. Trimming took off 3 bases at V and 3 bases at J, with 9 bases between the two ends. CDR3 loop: CASSIRQFNQPQHF. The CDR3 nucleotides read TGTGCCAGTAGTATTCGACAGTTCAATCAGCCCCAGCATTTT.

The CDR3 is CASSHGTQQAGQYF. In nucleotides, the CDR3 is TGCGCCAGCAGCCACGGGACACAGCAGGCGGGGCAGTACTTC. This chain uses TRBV4-1 with TRBJ2-7; TRBD1 is a possible D gene (6 bases). The CDR3 totals 14 residues. Germline assignment: CDR1 MGHRA and CDR2 YSYEKL. V gave up 3 bases and J gave up 9 bases, with 18 bases separating them.

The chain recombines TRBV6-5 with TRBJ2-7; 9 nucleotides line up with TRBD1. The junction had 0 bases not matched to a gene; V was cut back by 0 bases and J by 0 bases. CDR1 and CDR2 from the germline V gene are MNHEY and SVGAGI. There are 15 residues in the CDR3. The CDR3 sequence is CASSYSTGGSYEQYF. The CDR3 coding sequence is TGTGCCAGCAGTTACTCGACAGGGGGCTCCTACGAGCAGTACTTC.

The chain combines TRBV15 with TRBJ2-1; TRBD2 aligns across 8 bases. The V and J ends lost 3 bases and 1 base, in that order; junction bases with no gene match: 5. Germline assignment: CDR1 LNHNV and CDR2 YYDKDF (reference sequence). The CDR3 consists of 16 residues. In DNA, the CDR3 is TGTGCCACCAGCAGTTTGAGCGGGAGATCCTACAATGAGCAGTTCTTC. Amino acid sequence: CATSSLSGRSYNEQFF.

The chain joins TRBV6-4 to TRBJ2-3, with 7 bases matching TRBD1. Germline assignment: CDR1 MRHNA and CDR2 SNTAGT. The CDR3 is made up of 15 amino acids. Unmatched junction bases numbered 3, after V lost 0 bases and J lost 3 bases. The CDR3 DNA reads TGTGCCAGCAGTGACTCGGGACAGTTTACAGATACGCAGTATTTT. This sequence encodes CASSDSGQFTDTQYF.

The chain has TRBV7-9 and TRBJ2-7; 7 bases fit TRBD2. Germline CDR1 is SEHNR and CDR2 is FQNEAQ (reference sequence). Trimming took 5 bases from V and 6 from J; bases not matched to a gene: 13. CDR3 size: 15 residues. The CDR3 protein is CASSHGTIKLSEQYF. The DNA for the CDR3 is TGTGCCAGCAGCCACGGGACTATTAAACTCTCCGAGCAGTACTTC.

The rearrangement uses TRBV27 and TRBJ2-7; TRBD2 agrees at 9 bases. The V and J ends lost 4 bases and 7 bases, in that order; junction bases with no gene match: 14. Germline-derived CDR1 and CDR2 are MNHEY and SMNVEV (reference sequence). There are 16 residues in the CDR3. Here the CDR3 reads CASSSLAGVARGEQYF. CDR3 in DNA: TGTGCCAGCAGTTCCTTAGCGGGAGTGGCGCGGGGAGAGCAGTACTTC.